The 27 T cell receptor beta chains reported below all come from one sample, sequenced in a study of CD8 T cells in Susac syndrome. About 0.5 to 1 ug RNA was reverse transcribed with random hexamers. TCRdb re-analysed the immunoSEQ multiplex PCR reads in MiXCR, keeping a single row per CDR3 protein. The table records about 430,000 distinct CDR3 sequences, approximately 85% of them present only once. Sequenced: CD8+ T cells from PBMCs. The receptor set was obtained from a human donor with multiple sclerosis.

This chain links TRBV6-4 with TRBJ1-1, with 8 bases aligning to TRBD1. V lost 6 bases and J lost 4; bases outside the gene matches: 4. Germline assignment: CDR1 MRHNA and CDR2 SNTAGT. The CDR3 is made up of 13 amino acids. CDR3 sequence (DNA): TGTGCCAGCAGGGACAGGGAAGGCACTGAAGCTTTCTTT. This sequence encodes CASRDREGTEAFF.

This clonotype was counted only a few times. The chain recombines TRBV2 with TRBJ2-7, with a possible D match to TRBD2 (5 bases). There are 13 residues in the CDR3. Germline V CDR1 and CDR2: SNHLY, FYNNEI. The V gene lost 5 bases and the J gene lost 2 bases, with 10 bases spanning the gap. CDR3 nucleotides: TGTGCCAGCAGTTCCCCCGGGGCCTACGAGCAGTACTTC. Translated, it gives CASSSPGAYEQYF.

This sequence joins TRBV6-1 and TRBJ1-6; perhaps TRBD1 as D (5 bases). CDR3 size: 17 residues. Germline V CDR1 and CDR2: MNHNS, SASEGT. V lost 6 bases and J lost 8, with 23 bases in between. The CDR3 protein is CASSLYYRRGPDSPLHF. The CDR3 coding sequence is TGTGCCAGCAGCCTGTATTACAGGAGGGGCCCTGATTCACCCCTCCACTTT.

The V and J genes are TRBV2 and TRBJ1-2; TRBD1 is a possible D gene (5 bases). V dropped 7 bases and J dropped 2 bases, with 14 bases sitting between them. The CDR3 has 14 amino acids. Germline V gene sequence: CDR1 SNHLY, CDR2 FYNNEI. CDR3 in amino acids: CASTVGAGNYGYTF. DNA for the CDR3: TGTGCCAGCACCGTAGGGGCCGGGAACTATGGCTACACCTTC. Looking up the rest from reference TRBV2 and TRBJ1-2 gives the full variable domain: EPEVTQTPSHQVTQMGQEVILRCVPISNHLYFYWYRQILGQKVEFLVSFYNNEISEKSEIFDDQFSVERPDGSNFTLKIRSTKLEDSAMYFCASTVGAGNYGYTFGSGTRLTVV.

V is TRBV4-2 and J is TRBJ2-7; D is unclear. Germline V lookup: CDR1 LGHNA, CDR2 YNFKEQ. V was cut by 1 base and J by 6 bases, with 16 bases left in between. The CDR3 is 15 residues long. For the CDR3, the DNA is TGTGCCAGCAGCCAAGTAGTACACGGAAATTTCGAGCAGTACTTC. The encoded protein is CASSQVVHGNFEQYF.

This chain's CDR3 is CASSLYASNQPQHF. The CDR3, as DNA: TGTGCCAGCAGTTTATATGCTAGCAATCAGCCCCAGCATTTT. V and J are TRBV27 and TRBJ1-5, with no clear D. Trimming took 1 base from V and 0 from J, leaving 4 bases between them. Per the germline V gene, CDR1 is MNHEY and CDR2 is SMNVEV (reference sequence). This CDR3 is built from 14 residues.

The J gene is TRBJ1-5, the V gene TRBV7-9; 7 bases are a match to TRBD1. Unmatched junction bases numbered 16, after V lost 5 bases and J lost 0 bases. The CDR3 covers 19 residues. From germline, CDR1 is SEHNR and CDR2 FQNEAQ (reference sequence). CDR3 sequence: CASSEGGPGQLYSNQPQHF. In DNA, the CDR3 is TGTGCCAGCAGCGAAGGGGGTCCGGGACAGCTTTATAGCAATCAGCCCCAGCATTTT.

The chain links TRBV5-1 to TRBJ2-1; D is perhaps TRBD1 or TRBD2 (6 bases each). The CDR3 consists of 14 residues. Trimming took off 4 bases at V and 8 bases at J, with 16 bases between the two ends. Germline V gives CDR1 SGHRS, CDR2 YFSETQ. CDR3 bases: TGCGCCAGCAGCATTAGGGGGGTTGAGGATGAGCAGTTCTTC. Translating it yields CASSIRGVEDEQFF.

The chain joins TRBV27 to TRBJ2-7; D gene ambiguous. V was clipped by 6 bases and J by 2 bases, with 23 bases between them. The germline V gene encodes CDR1 MNHEY and CDR2 SMNVEV (reference sequence). CDR3 length equals 17 residues. The CDR3 protein is CASSGWTGDAPTYEQYF. CDR3 sequence (DNA): TGTGCCAGCAGCGGCTGGACCGGCGATGCCCCGACCTACGAGCAGTACTTC.

The chain combines TRBV5-1 with TRBJ2-7, with TRBD2 matching 8 bases. The ends lost 0 bases at V and 5 bases at J; junction bases unmatched: 13. The CDR3 consists of 17 residues. In germline, CDR1 is SGHRS, CDR2 YFSETQ. The CDR3 here is CASSLESPGGAQDEQYF. The CDR3 DNA reads TGCGCCAGCAGCTTGGAATCACCGGGGGGGGCGCAGGACGAGCAGTACTTC.

There are a few counts of this clonotype. The rearrangement joins TRBV7-8 to TRBJ2-1; no firm D call. The length of the CDR3 is 12 residues. Germline V gene lookup returns CDR1 SGHVS and CDR2 FQNEAQ. V was cut by 11 bases and J by 7 bases, with 15 bases left in between. CDR3 loop: CASSLVENEQFF. DNA for the CDR3: TGTGCCTCTTCGTTGGTAGAGAATGAGCAGTTCTTC.

The rearrangement joins TRBV29-1 to TRBJ2-1, with D tentatively TRBD1 or TRBD2 (5 bases each). The CDR3 sequence is 13 residues long. Germline-derived CDR1 and CDR2 are SQVTM and ANQGSEA. V was pared by 6 bases and J by 7 bases, with 16 bases between. CDR3 in amino acids: CSVRDGELNEQFF. Here the CDR3 DNA reads TGCAGCGTCCGGGACGGGGAGTTGAATGAGCAGTTCTTC.

The rearrangement uses TRBV20-1 and TRBJ1-2; 8 bases match TRBD1. CDR1 and CDR2 (germline): DFQATT, SNEGSKA (reference sequence). The CDR3 covers 13 residues. The V gene end was trimmed by 0 bases and the J gene end by 5 bases; junction bases not matched to a gene: 2. CDR3 in amino acids: CSARDQGAYGYTF. The DNA of the CDR3 is TGCAGTGCTAGAGATCAGGGGGCGTATGGCTACACCTTC.

The chain links TRBV18 to TRBJ2-1; a possible D gene is TRBD2 (6 bases). From germline, CDR1 is KGHSH and CDR2 LQKENI. Trimming took 3 bases from V and 2 from J, leaving 14 bases between them. CDR3 length: 16 residues. The CDR3 coding sequence is TGTGCCAGCTCACCGTGGGGGGAACCCGCCTACAATGAGCAGTTCTTC. Encoded protein: CASSPWGEPAYNEQFF.

This sequence joins TRBV2 and TRBJ2-3, with D perhaps matching TRBD1 (6 bases). This CDR3 comprises 16 residues. The germline gives CDR1 SNHLY, CDR2 FYNNEI. The V end was cut by 7 bases, the J end by 2 bases, with 19 bases between. The CDR3 spells CASKGAAGAPTDTQYF. In nucleotides, the CDR3 is TGTGCCAGCAAGGGCGCCGCAGGGGCCCCCACAGATACGCAGTATTTT.

V gene TRBV9 combines with J gene TRBJ1-2; D is undetermined. Trimming removed 3 bases at V and 4 bases at J, with 10 bases between. The germline V gene encodes CDR1 SGDLS and CDR2 YYNGEE. This CDR3 has 13 amino acids. The CDR3 region is CASSAPPAYGYTF. CDR3 DNA sequence: TGTGCCAGCAGCGCCCCCCCTGCCTATGGCTACACCTTC.

The chain is built from TRBV6-5 and TRBJ2-7, with TRBD2 identical over 12 bases. The V and J ends lost 11 bases and 7 bases, in that order; junction bases with no gene match: 9. The CDR3 covers 13 residues. Germline CDR1 and CDR2: MNHEY and SVGAGI. CDR3 sequence (DNA): TGTGCCGTATCTAGCGGGGGGGGACTAGAGCAGTACTTC. It is translated as CAVSSGGGLEQYF.

The rearrangement joins TRBV5-1 to TRBJ1-1; tentative D call: TRBD1 (6 bases). V was shortened by 1 base and J by 4 bases, with 17 bases between the two germline ends. The germline V gene encodes CDR1 SGHRS and CDR2 YFSETQ. CDR3 length: 16 amino acids. This chain's CDR3 is CASSLRGPGVGTEAFF. As DNA, the CDR3 is TGCGCCAGCAGCTTGAGGGGCCCAGGGGTGGGCACTGAAGCTTTCTTT.

The chain is built from TRBV5-1 and TRBJ1-1; D remains ambiguous. The CDR3 runs 15 residues. The V and J ends lost 3 bases and 1 base respectively, with 13 bases between them. Germline assignment: CDR1 SGHRS and CDR2 YFSETQ. CDR3 bases: TGCGCCAGCAGCTCGGACCTTGGATCGAACACTGAAGCTTTCTTT. Its translation: CASSSDLGSNTEAFF. The full variable domain, rest sourced from reference TRBV5-1 and TRBJ1-1, is KAGVTQTPRYLIKTRGQQVTLSCSPISGHRSVSWYQQTPGQGLQFLFEYFSETQRNKGNFPGRFSGRQFSNSRSEMNVSTLELGDSALYLCASSSDLGSNTEAFFGQGTRLTVV.

The chain uses TRBV4-1 and TRBJ2-1; 9 bases match TRBD1. Germline assignment: CDR1 MGHRA and CDR2 YSYEKL. V shed 3 bases and J 6 bases; nucleotides not matched to a gene: 12. The CDR3 totals 17 residues. The CDR3 reads CASSHSAQTGGINEQFF. The CDR3 coding sequence is TGCGCCAGCAGCCACTCTGCCCAGACAGGGGGTATCAATGAGCAGTTCTTC.

This sequence joins TRBV12-3 or TRBV12-4 and TRBJ1-5; 7 bases agree with TRBD1. The CDR3 has 13 residues. Unmatched junction bases numbered 5, after V lost 7 bases and J lost 5 bases. The CDR3 DNA reads as TGTGCCAGCACTCCGGACAGGTATCAGCCCCAGCATTTT. Amino acids: CASTPDRYQPQHF.

The rearrangement joins TRBV6-5 to TRBJ1-5, with 7 bases aligning to TRBD1. Looked up from germline, CDR1 is MNHEY and CDR2 is SVGAGI. J was trimmed by 7 bases and V by 4 bases; bases with no gene match: 7. The CDR3 totals 14 residues. The CDR3 loop is CASSSGQDTQPQHF. In DNA, the CDR3 is TGTGCCAGCAGTTCTGGACAGGACACACAGCCCCAGCATTTT.

The chain has TRBV19 and TRBJ2-2; perhaps TRBD2 as D (6 bases). The CDR3 consists of 17 residues. The germline CDR1 and CDR2 sequences are LNHDA and SQIVND (reference sequence). V was trimmed by 3 bases and J by 4 bases, leaving 18 bases between them. CDR3 DNA: TGTGCCAGTAGTATTACTGGAGGGACCCCGGTCACCGGGGAGCTGTTTTTT. This translates into CASSITGGTPVTGELFF.

As concerns this clonotype: A read error may produce the germline difference seen at one junction end. The chain has TRBV6-1 and TRBJ1-1; D gene ambiguous. CDR3 length equals 13 residues. Germline V gene data show CDR1 as MNHNS and CDR2 as SASEGT. The CDR3 sequence is CASREELTGEAFF. CDR3 DNA sequence: TGTGCCAGCAGGGAAGAGTTGACGGGTGAAGCTTTCTTT.

The chain carries TRBV10-3 and TRBJ2-1, with D perhaps TRBD2 (5 bases). V was cut by 4 bases and J by 7 bases, with 14 bases left in between. From germline, CDR1 is ENHRY and CDR2 SYGVKD. The CDR3 contains 14 residues. Here the CDR3 reads CAISGPDSRNEQFF. Here the CDR3 DNA reads TGTGCCATCAGTGGTCCGGACTCCCGGAATGAGCAGTTCTTC.

This chain links TRBV27 with TRBJ2-3, with no clear D. The CDR3 has 16 amino acids. The germline V gene has CDR1 MNHEY and CDR2 SMNVEV (reference sequence). The V end lost 0 bases, the J end lost 4 bases, and 14 bases lay between the germline ends. The CDR3 region has the DNA TGTGCCAGCAGTTTATCGTTCCCCGAAGCGCCAGATACGCAGTATTTT. Translated: CASSLSFPEAPDTQYF.

This clonotype has only one observation. The chain joins TRBV27 to TRBJ1-1; D remains ambiguous. Between the trimmed V and J ends, which lost 5 bases and 1 base, there was a span of 8 bases. CDR1 is MNHEY and CDR2 is SMNVEV in the germline V gene (reference sequence). The CDR3 runs 13 residues. The CDR3: CASSLNENTEAFF. The CDR3 DNA follows: TGTGCCAGCAGTCTGAATGAGAACACTGAAGCTTTCTTT.